Here is one T cell receptor beta chain with its context. Other DNA sequences in the sample encode the same CDR3. These data belong to a study of blood T cell repertoires in COVID-19. Overall study context: From the United States, Italy and Spain came samples of acute and convalescent COVID-19. Sample material is recorded as cDNA or gDNA derived from T cells, B-cell-depleted T cells, or PBMCs.

Enrolled through a virtual design, the participants were between roughly 18 and 100 years of age and came from about two dozen US areas. The CDR3 extends over 13 amino acids. Trimming removed 5 bases at V and 4 bases at J, with 9 bases between. CDR1 SEHNR and CDR2 FQNEAQ come from the germline V gene (reference sequence). How the authors handled the data: Using reference gene primer amplification, nucleated cell counts were estimated. Only in-frame clones appear in the TCRdb table, and some are missing; sequencing was by immunoSEQ multiplex PCR. The V and J calls and the clone size are those of that table, but D and trimming were determined from the DNA. The sample contains about 220,000 clones, just under 85% of which appear only once.

V and J are TRBV7-9 and TRBJ1-5, with a possible D match to TRBD1 (6 bases). The origin of this receptor is a man aged 35 to 55 who had recovered from COVID-19. Input material: PBMCs or T cells enriched from blood (not recorded which). CDR3 loop: CASSLQGNQPQHF. CDR3 sequence (DNA): TGTGCCAGCAGCCTCCAGGGGAATCAGCCCCAGCATTTT.